The 20 T cell receptor beta chains in this list originate from one sample, sequenced in a study of CDR3 diversity in severe acne. In TCRdb, the PCR reads were re-called with MiXCR into one record per CDR3 protein. The sample lists roughly 93,000 distinct CDR3 sequences, around 50% occurring once. Material: blood. These receptors all come from a male donor with severe acne vulgaris.

V gene TRBV4-1 combines with J gene TRBJ1-4; D uncertain. The CDR3 sequence is 17 residues long. Trimming removed 1 base from V and 0 bases from J, with 12 bases in between. Germline values: CDR1 MGHRA, CDR2 YSYEKL. CDR3: CASSQGAAFSTNEKLFF. CDR3 DNA sequence: TGCGCCAGCAGCCAAGGGGCAGCCTTTTCAACTAATGAAAAACTGTTTTTT.

The V call is TRBV19, the J call TRBJ1-1; no clear D gene. V was shortened by 6 bases and J by 3 bases, with 11 bases between the two germline ends. From germline, CDR1 is LNHDA and CDR2 SQIVND (reference sequence). The CDR3 sequence is 13 residues long. CDR3 amino acids: CASRDGGYTEAFF. The CDR3 coding sequence is TGTGCCAGTAGAGACGGTGGGTACACTGAAGCTTTCTTT. Full variable domain (rest looked up from reference TRBV19 and TRBJ1-1): DGGITQSPKYLFRKEGQNVTLSCEQNLNHDAMYWYRQDPGQGLRLIYYSQIVNDFQKGDIAEGYSVSREKKESFPLTVTSAQKNPTAFYLCASRDGGYTEAFFGQGTRLTVV.

V usage is TRBV24-1 and J usage is TRBJ2-1; weak D call: TRBD2 (5 bases). Germline CDR1 KGHDR, CDR2 SFDVKD. Trimming took off 3 bases at V and 0 bases at J, with 11 bases between the two ends. The CDR3 covers 16 residues. CDR3 sequence reads: CATSDRSVSSYNEQFF. CDR3 coding DNA: TGTGCCACCAGTGATCGTAGCGTTAGCTCCTACAATGAGCAGTTCTTC.

The chain employs TRBV29-1 and TRBJ2-7; TRBD1 matches at 9 bases. Germline V gene lookup returns CDR1 SQVTM and CDR2 ANQGSEA. The CDR3 is 12 amino acids. V trimming: 7 bases; J trimming: 3 bases; junction bases outside the gene matches: 4. CDR3 in DNA: TGCAGCGGCGGGACAGGGAACTACGAGCAGTACTTC. Its translation is CSGGTGNYEQYF.

This clonotype has just one count. The V and J genes are TRBV20-1 and TRBJ2-7; TRBD1 matches 12 bases. The CDR3 covers 15 residues. Germline lookup yields CDR1 DFQATT and CDR2 SNEGSKA (reference sequence). Unmatched junction bases numbered 4, after V lost 0 bases and J lost 4 bases. The CDR3 DNA reads TGCAGTGCTAGAGATCGGGACAGGGGGCAGTACGAGCAGTACTTC. It encodes CSARDRDRGQYEQYF.

Points on this clonotype: The junction shows a germline mismatch at one end, possibly a read error. The V call is TRBV7-9, the J call TRBJ2-7, with TRBD2 matching 8 bases. CDR3 length: 15 residues. Germline CDR1 and CDR2: SEHNR and FQNEAQ (reference sequence). The CDR3 loop reads CASSQDDSGSDEQYF. In nucleotides, the CDR3 is TGCGCCAGCAGCCAAGATGACAGCGGGAGCGACGAGCAGTACTTC.

The sample holds a few counts of this clonotype. The V and J genes are TRBV7-9 and TRBJ1-4, with TRBD1 identical over 9 bases. The CDR3 totals 14 residues. The germline gives CDR1 SEHNR, CDR2 FQNEAQ (reference sequence). Trimming took 6 bases from V and 7 from J; bases not matched to a gene: 6. Written as DNA, the CDR3 is TGTGCCAGCAGGCATACAGGGGGCGGTGAAAAACTGTTTTTT. This gives the protein CASRHTGGGEKLFF.

The rearrangement uses TRBV20-1 and TRBJ2-1; 7 nucleotides line up with TRBD2. The CDR3 is made up of 14 amino acids. CDR1 and CDR2 from the germline V gene are DFQATT and SNEGSKA (reference sequence). The V segment lost 6 bases and the J segment 9 bases; nucleotides outside the gene matches: 14. This CDR3 reads CSAIRLARDAEQFF. The CDR3 DNA is TGCAGTGCAATCAGACTAGCTAGGGACGCTGAGCAGTTCTTC.

This clonotype was picked up many times. This chain connects TRBV7-3 to TRBJ2-1; TRBD1 or TRBD2 may be the D gene (5 bases each). V lost 5 bases, J lost 6 bases, and 11 bases lay in between. CDR3 length equals 13 residues. The V gene's germline CDR1 is SGHTA and CDR2 FQGTGA. CDR3 nucleotide sequence: TGTGCCAGCAGCCTCCCGGGGCTCAATGAGCAGTTCTTC. It codes for CASSLPGLNEQFF.

The chain links TRBV9 to TRBJ1-1, with D tentatively TRBD1 (6 bases). From germline, CDR1 is SGDLS and CDR2 YYNGEE. The CDR3 is 16 residues long. V was pared by 7 bases and J by 1 base, with 20 bases between. This CDR3 reads CASSPGRGAKNTEAFF. The CDR3 DNA reads TGTGCCAGCTCCCCGGGACGGGGGGCCAAGAACACTGAAGCTTTCTTT. Looking up the rest from reference TRBV9 and TRBJ1-1 gives the full variable domain: DSGVTQTPKHLITATGQRVTLRCSPRSGDLSVYWYQQSLDQGLQFLIQYYNGEERAKGNILERFSAQQFPDLHSELNLSSLELGDSALYFCASSPGRGAKNTEAFFGQGTRLTVV.

This clonotype has at least ten counts. This sequence joins TRBV5-4 and TRBJ2-7, with 14 bases aligning to TRBD2. The V segment lost 4 bases and the J segment 6 bases; nucleotides outside the gene matches: 15. The CDR3 sequence is 18 residues long. The germline V gene has CDR1 SGHNT and CDR2 YYREEE (reference sequence). CDR3 residues: CASSPGGWGTSGSSEQYV. In DNA form, the CDR3 reads TGTGCCAGCAGCCCTGGGGGGTGGGGGACTAGCGGGAGTTCCGAGCAGTACGTC.

This clonotype appeared many times. The rearrangement joins TRBV4-1 to TRBJ1-1; D is perhaps TRBD1 (5 bases). CDR1 is MGHRA, CDR2 YSYEKL, per germline. Trimming removed 9 bases at V and 3 bases at J, with 20 bases between. The CDR3 covers 15 residues. The CDR3 bases are TGCGCCAGATCGCCCCTACCCAAAGGGGACACTGAAGCTTTCTTT. This gives the protein CARSPLPKGDTEAFF.

The V gene is TRBV25-1, the J gene TRBJ1-1; possibly TRBD1 for D (5 bases). The CDR3 is 13 residues long. Germline V gene data show CDR1 as MGHDK and CDR2 as SYGVNS. V was shortened by 4 bases and J by 5 bases, with 11 bases between the two germline ends. The CDR3 DNA follows: TGTGCCAGCAGTGTGGGGGGGACGACTGAAGCTTTCTTT. Protein sequence: CASSVGGTTEAFF.

The sample holds one count of this clonotype. V and J are TRBV24-1 and TRBJ2-7; 11 positions match TRBD2. The CDR3 has 14 amino acids. CDR1 and CDR2 from the germline V gene are KGHDR and SFDVKD. The J segment lost 6 bases and the V segment lost 3 bases, leaving 3 bases of the junction unmatched. This chain's CDR3 is CATSDTSGRGEQYF. CDR3 nucleotides: TGTGCCACCAGTGATACTAGCGGGAGAGGCGAGCAGTACTTC.

In regard to this clonotype: A read error may explain this, as a much larger clone is one base away. The chain links TRBV7-8 to TRBJ1-3; D remains ambiguous. Germline V CDR1 and CDR2: SGHVS, FQNEAQ. The CDR3 is 17 amino acids. This chain's CDR3 is CASSFARQGPSGTTIYF. CDR3 sequence (DNA): TGTGCCAGCAGCTTTGCGAGGCAAGGACCCTCTGGAACCACCATATATTTT.

This sequence joins TRBV9 and TRBJ1-4, with unresolved D. Trimming pared 6 bases from V and 6 bases from J, leaving 18 bases between. The CDR3 covers 15 residues. Germline V gene sequence: CDR1 SGDLS, CDR2 YYNGEE. CDR3 coding DNA: TGTGCCAGCAACGGCGGGTTCGGGCGGGATGAAAAACTGTTTTTT. It translates to CASNGGFGRDEKLFF.

The V and J genes are TRBV6-5 and TRBJ1-1, with D perhaps matching TRBD1 (6 bases). This CDR3 contains 15 residues. CDR1 and CDR2 from the germline V gene are MNHEY and SVGAGI. V was cut by 7 bases and J by 6 bases, with 21 bases left in between. In nucleotides, the CDR3 is TGTGCCAGCAAAGGTTCTTTCTCAGGGGATCCTGAAGCTTTCTTT. Protein: CASKGSFSGDPEAFF.

This chain joins TRBV25-1 and TRBJ2-2; D possibly corresponds to TRBD2 (5 bases). Germline assignment: CDR1 MGHDK and CDR2 SYGVNS. The CDR3 spans 14 residues. V dropped 7 bases and J dropped 0 bases, with 9 bases sitting between them. CDR3: CASMPGANTGELFF. The CDR3, as DNA: TGTGCCAGCATGCCCGGGGCGAACACCGGGGAGCTGTTTTTT.

The table lists this clonotype with a few counts. The chain links TRBV27 to TRBJ2-1; 7 bases line up with TRBD1. CDR1 and CDR2 (germline): MNHEY, SMNVEV (reference sequence). The CDR3 contains 12 residues. Germline trimming cut 2 bases from V and 9 bases from J; bases unmatched to any gene: 1. The CDR3 spells CASSLRGLEQFF. In DNA form, the CDR3 reads TGTGCCAGCAGTTTAAGGGGGCTTGAGCAGTTCTTC.

This clonotype occurred many times. The chain has TRBV5-6 and TRBJ2-2, with D uncertain. V lost 3 bases and J lost 4, with 13 bases in between. The CDR3 has 15 amino acids. Germline V gene sequence: CDR1 SGHDT, CDR2 YYEEEE. CDR3 nucleotide sequence: TGTGCCAGCAGCTCAAGCCCGGGCCCCACCGGGGAGCTGTTTTTT. This gives the protein CASSSSPGPTGELFF.